These T cell receptor beta chains were read from a single sample in a study of T cell repertoires in cytomegalovirus infection. TCRdb re-called the reads with MiXCR, one entry per CDR3 protein. The sample records about 260,000 distinct CDR3 sequences, roughly 10% being singletons. The material sequenced was PBMCs. Receptors were obtained from a human donor in good health (CMV status not recorded). Some clones in this sample may be carry-over from other donors' samples. CDR3s include the opening cysteine and the closing phenylalanine or tryptophan. The D gene is left open where the match is weak. Clone size, where shown, is once, few, many, or a class for clones that have expanded.

v_call	d_call	cdr3_length	clone_size	j_call	cdr3_aa	cdr3_nt
TRBV11-2	-	14	many	TRBJ2-5	CASSLNYPKETQYF	TGTGCCAGCAGCTTGAACTACCCTAAAGAGACCCAGTACTTC
TRBV7-8	-	14	many	TRBJ2-7	CASSLGEGGYEQYF	TGTGCCAGCAGCTTAGGGGAGGGGGGCTACGAGCAGTACTTC
TRBV12-3/TRBV12-4	-	14	many	TRBJ2-1	CASSLWSPYNEQFF	TGTGCCAGCAGTTTATGGTCCCCCTACAATGAGCAGTTCTTC
TRBV7-2	-	14	many	TRBJ2-7	CASSLDGITYEQYF	TGTGCCAGCAGCTTAGATGGGATAACCTACGAGCAGTACTTC
TRBV3-1	-	13	many	TRBJ1-6	CASSQVHNSPLHF	TGTGCCAGCAGCCAAGTTCATAATTCACCCCTCCACTTT
TRBV20-1	TRBD1	18	few	TRBJ1-2	CSARDDPGQGGPRYGYTF	TGCAGTGCTAGAGATGACCCGGGACAGGGAGGACCTCGCTATGGCTACACCTTC
TRBV6-5	-	15	many	TRBJ1-4	CASSFRTSGNEKLFF	TGTGCCAGCAGTTTTCGGACATCTGGGAATGAAAAACTGTTTTTT
TRBV6-2/TRBV6-3	-	13	many	TRBJ1-2	CASSRQFLYGYTF	TGTGCCAGCAGCCGACAGTTCTTATATGGCTACACCTTC
TRBV12-3/TRBV12-4	-	15	many	TRBJ2-7	CASSFPSMSSYEQYF	TGTGCCAGCAGTTTTCCCTCTATGAGCTCCTACGAGCAGTACTTC
TRBV7-9	-	16	-	TRBJ1-5	CASSFYGIDSNQPQHF	TGTGCCAGCAGCTTTTACGGGATCGATAGCAATCAGCCCCAGCATTTT
TRBV28	-	16	many	TRBJ1-1	CASSPPTGASNTEAFF	TGTGCCAGCAGCCCACCCACGGGGGCCTCTAACACTGAAGCTTTCTTT
TRBV7-2	TRBD1	15	many	TRBJ1-5	CASSSGGGGNQPQHF	TGTGCCAGCAGTTCAGGGGGAGGAGGCAATCAGCCCCAGCATTTT
TRBV10-3	TRBD1	15	many	TRBJ1-2	CAISPTGSGNYGYTF	TGTGCCATCAGTCCGACAGGGAGCGGAAACTATGGCTACACCTTC
TRBV6-2/TRBV6-3	-	14	many	TRBJ2-6	CASSLYSGANVLTF	TGTGCCAGCAGCCTTTACTCTGGGGCCAACGTCCTGACTTTC
TRBV7-9	TRBD1	13	many	TRBJ2-1	CASRPGQGNEQFF	TGTGCCAGCAGACCGGGACAGGGGAATGAGCAGTTCTTC
TRBV10-3	-	15	few	TRBJ1-6	CAISDLGTGDSPLHF	TGTGCCATCAGTGATCTAGGTACTGGAGATTCACCCCTCCACTTT
TRBV7-2	-	15	many	TRBJ1-2	CASSLISEGSHGYTF	TGTGCCAGCAGCTTAATATCGGAAGGTTCGCATGGCTACACCTTC
TRBV5-3	TRBD1	17	many	TRBJ1-3	CASSLGSQGASGNTIYF	TGTGCCAGCAGCTTGGGTTCGCAGGGGGCCTCTGGAAACACCATATATTTT